This TCR beta chain was obtained from a study of vaccination effects on CD4 cells after COVID-19. Note on this clone: What it recognizes is unknown.

Findings and limits, study-wide: Healthy vaccinees showed cross-reactivity with common cold coronaviruses in only 1 of 255 vaccine-induced clones. Recruitment yielded few convalescent patients, and the study had no early post-infection timepoints.

V gave up 3 bases and J gave up 2 bases, with 10 bases separating them. This CDR3 region has 14 residues. Germline V gene data show CDR1 as SGHNT and CDR2 as YENEEA. Libraries were prepared by immunoSEQ multiplex PCR; TCRdb keeps only in-frame clonotypes and omits some of them. The sample records approximately 47,000 clones, roughly two thirds being singletons. Isolation of CD4+ T cells took place after more than 9 days of culture. All participants had two doses of either the BNT162b2 or mRNA-1273 vaccine. This clonotype was obtained from a human donor who received a COVID-19 vaccine. The specimen comprised CD4+ T cells from PBMCs cultured without peptide, sampled after COVID-19 vaccination. This chain links TRBV11-3 with TRBJ1-1, with a weak D call TRBD1 (6 bases). CDR3 bases: TGTGCCAGCAGCTTTTCGGGGGGCAACACTGAAGCTTTCTTT. Translation gives CASSFSGGNTEAFF.